Given below is one T cell receptor (beta chain) in context. Produced via immunoSEQ multiplex PCR; TCRdb's table is partial and in-frame only. The sample comprises around 150,000 clones, around 87% of which are singletons, and around 2.9% rests with the top ten. The germline CDR1 and CDR2 sequences are LGHNA and YNFKEQ. The V and J ends lost 0 bases and 2 bases, in that order; junction bases with no gene match: 2. The CDR3 is made up of 17 amino acids. This sample is part of a study of blood T cell repertoires in COVID-19. Study-wide background: There were acute and convalescent COVID-19 samples, and they came from the United States, Italy and Spain. PBMCs, B-cell-depleted T cells, or T cells were the source of the cDNA or gDNA that made up the material.

The source is a woman aged 55-70 years with active COVID-19. Sequences were obtained from peripheral blood. This rearrangement joins TRBV4-2 to TRBJ2-1; 12 bases map to TRBD2. The CDR3 DNA reads TGTGCCAGCAGCCAAGAGGCTAGCGGGAGGGCCTACAATGAGCAGTTCTTC. It translates to CASSQEASGRAYNEQFF.